These T cell receptor beta chains were read from a single sample in a study of blood T cell repertoires in COVID-19. Data came from immunoSEQ multiplex PCR; TCRdb stores just in-frame clones and leaves some out. The sample lists roughly 200,000 clones, around 83% occurring once. The sequencing sample was made of peripheral blood. Receptor source: a man in his forties with active or convalescent COVID-19. The CDR3 runs from the conserved cysteine through the conserved F or W. A row's size may be missing; if present it is once, few, many or a size class.

cdr3_aa: CASSEKRPGEQFF; clone_size: once; v_call: TRBV25-1
cdr3_aa: CASSEDPSSPLHF; clone_size: .; v_call: TRBV6-1
cdr3_aa: CASSWGQDQPQHF; clone_size: .; v_call: TRBV12-3/TRBV12-4
cdr3_aa: CASSIQASGQETQYF; clone_size: once; v_call: TRBV19
cdr3_aa: CASSYRGRNQPQHF; clone_size: .; v_call: TRBV6-2/TRBV6-3
cdr3_aa: CATSDPTGTGAGSTDTQYF; clone_size: .; v_call: TRBV24-1
cdr3_aa: CASSLGSAGVIGTDTQYF; clone_size: .; v_call: TRBV7-9
cdr3_aa: CASGQPNTEAFF; clone_size: .; v_call: TRBV12-3/TRBV12-4
cdr3_aa: CASSRQGPTNTGELFF; clone_size: .; v_call: TRBV21-1
cdr3_aa: CASSPPEATYEQYF; clone_size: .; v_call: TRBV18
cdr3_aa: CASSQAGSEAFF; clone_size: .; v_call: TRBV5-4
cdr3_aa: CASSERGQATEKLFF; clone_size: few; v_call: TRBV2
cdr3_aa: CASSLLGGMNTEAFF; clone_size: few; v_call: TRBV5-1
cdr3_aa: CASSHRGKSENTEAFF; clone_size: .; v_call: TRBV4-1
cdr3_aa: CASSPRQGGNTGELFF; clone_size: .; v_call: TRBV18
cdr3_aa: CASSVGGSGPSYNEQFF; clone_size: once; v_call: TRBV9
cdr3_aa: CASSQLGTGNSPLHF; clone_size: .; v_call: TRBV3-1/TRBV3-2
cdr3_aa: CASSLTGGATGELFF; clone_size: .; v_call: TRBV6-2/TRBV6-3
cdr3_aa: CASSQGSSAGNTIYF; clone_size: .; v_call: TRBV5-8
cdr3_aa: CASSPTSRGYTF; clone_size: once; v_call: TRBV6-5
cdr3_aa: CASSGGGDQVAFF; clone_size: .; v_call: TRBV10-1
cdr3_aa: CATSAGTSGKKTQYF; clone_size: .; v_call: TRBV24-1
cdr3_aa: CASSLDSNTNTEAFF; clone_size: .; v_call: TRBV13
cdr3_aa: CASSPVVSTDTQYF; clone_size: .; v_call: TRBV5-1
cdr3_aa: CASSDIRDSLVSNYGYTF; clone_size: few; v_call: TRBV21-1
cdr3_aa: CAWSFSGDTQYF; clone_size: .; v_call: TRBV30
cdr3_aa: CASSMTGNSGNTIYF; clone_size: .; v_call: TRBV5-1
cdr3_aa: CASSARRGQLNTEAFF; clone_size: .; v_call: TRBV7-2
cdr3_aa: CAIQGAHSPLHF; clone_size: once; v_call: TRBV10-1
cdr3_aa: CASSYSRTGMTYRRYGYTF; clone_size: .; v_call: TRBV6-2/TRBV6-3
cdr3_aa: CASSLGTSVYNEQFF; clone_size: .; v_call: TRBV7-3
cdr3_aa: CASSADRGREQYF; clone_size: .; v_call: TRBV28
cdr3_aa: CASSEGQYYGYTF; clone_size: .; v_call: TRBV2
cdr3_aa: CASSFRSQGGSYTF; clone_size: few; v_call: TRBV28
cdr3_aa: CASSSPGQGETQYF; clone_size: .; v_call: TRBV27
cdr3_aa: CASSLWTGTSNQPQHF; clone_size: .; v_call: TRBV7-2
cdr3_aa: CARSRGPNSPLHF; clone_size: .; v_call: TRBV30
cdr3_aa: CASSDPTTGGYEQYF; clone_size: .; v_call: TRBV10-2
cdr3_aa: CASSYLGGNYGYTF; clone_size: few; v_call: TRBV6-5
cdr3_aa: CASSTFSGAAYNEQFF; clone_size: .; v_call: TRBV7-3
cdr3_aa: CASRGQGAWENGYTF; clone_size: .; v_call: TRBV28
cdr3_aa: CASSPRGDTIYF; clone_size: few; v_call: TRBV11-3
cdr3_aa: CASTWTGGDNEKLFF; clone_size: few; v_call: TRBV19
cdr3_aa: CASSLSGGGFTGELFF; clone_size: .; v_call: TRBV7-8
cdr3_aa: CASSLGRGSNEKLFF; clone_size: once; v_call: TRBV7-9
cdr3_aa: CASSLEGKGGYEQYF; clone_size: .; v_call: TRBV5-6
cdr3_aa: CASSPSGLAGGFLGQFF; clone_size: .; v_call: TRBV28
cdr3_aa: CASSPRTSGRETQYF; clone_size: many; v_call: TRBV7-8
cdr3_aa: CASSPLTGGDYGYTF; clone_size: once; v_call: TRBV18
cdr3_aa: CASSLNTNYGYTF; clone_size: .; v_call: TRBV4-3
cdr3_aa: CASSILPGQPQHF; clone_size: .; v_call: TRBV5-4
cdr3_aa: CASSHLADGPWEQFF; clone_size: .; v_call: TRBV4-2
cdr3_aa: CASSWTPGQYGYTF; clone_size: .; v_call: TRBV5-8
cdr3_aa: CASSSPDRVGYNEQFF; clone_size: .; v_call: TRBV19
cdr3_aa: CATSDPSLPGGYTF; clone_size: .; v_call: TRBV24-1
cdr3_aa: CASSKGGGGAKNIQYF; clone_size: .; v_call: TRBV21-1
cdr3_aa: CASGFSQAFPNTEAFF; clone_size: .; v_call: TRBV12-5